The 17 T cell receptor beta chains below all came from one sample that was sequenced in a study of blood T cell repertoires in COVID-19. Method: immunoSEQ multiplex PCR; TCRdb's copy keeps in-frame clones and lacks some. This table has about 120,000 clones, 85% to 90% appearing once. Sequencing was carried out using peripheral blood. Source of these receptors: a man between 70 and 80 years old with active or convalescent COVID-19.

V and J are TRBV5-1 and TRBJ2-5; 12 bases are a match to TRBD1. Per the germline V gene, CDR1 is SGHRS and CDR2 is YFSETQ. After removal of 0 bases from V and 5 bases from J, the junction contained 5 bases not matched to a gene. CDR3 length: 16 residues. CDR3: CASSLEGTGGGETQYF. The CDR3 DNA is TGCGCCAGCAGCTTGGAAGGGACAGGGGGCGGTGAGACCCAGTACTTC.

The chain carries TRBV5-1 and TRBJ2-3; D gene uncertain. The germline V and J ends were trimmed by 4 bases and 0 bases, with 9 bases remaining between them. CDR3 length: 14 amino acids. CDR1 and CDR2 (germline): SGHRS, YFSETQ. CDR3 coding DNA: TGCGCCAGCAGCCCTCCCGGGAGCACAGATACGCAGTATTTT. Residues: CASSPPGSTDTQYF. Supplemented by reference TRBV5-1 and TRBJ2-3, the full variable domain reads KAGVTQTPRYLIKTRGQQVTLSCSPISGHRSVSWYQQTPGQGLQFLFEYFSETQRNKGNFPGRFSGRQFSNSRSEMNVSTLELGDSALYLCASSPPGSTDTQYFGPGTRLTVL.

This clone has just one count. The chain is built from TRBV28 and TRBJ2-2; perhaps TRBD2 as D (5 bases). Germline V CDR1 and CDR2: MDHEN, SYDVKM. This CDR3 comprises 15 residues. V shed 5 bases and J shed 5 bases, with 15 bases lying between them. The CDR3 sequence: CASSATRVGTGELFF. The CDR3 nucleotides read TGTGCCAGCAGTGCCACGAGGGTGGGAACCGGGGAGCTGTTTTTT.

The chain employs TRBV6-5 and TRBJ2-1; possibly TRBD1 for D (5 bases). This CDR3 has 16 amino acids. Between the trimmed V and J ends, which lost 0 bases and 3 bases, there was a span of 12 bases. The V gene's germline CDR1 is MNHEY and CDR2 SVGAGI. CDR3: CASSYSARVIYNEQFF. The CDR3 DNA reads as TGTGCCAGCAGTTACTCGGCCAGGGTAATCTACAATGAGCAGTTCTTC.

This chain connects TRBV19 to TRBJ2-7, with 8 bases matching TRBD1. The CDR3 spans 14 residues. With 4 bases clipped from V and 0 bases from J, the junction kept 2 bases outside the gene matches. The germline CDR1 and CDR2 sequences are LNHDA and SQIVND (reference sequence). CDR3: CASSTTGGSYEQYF. For the CDR3, the DNA is TGTGCCAGTAGTACCACAGGGGGCTCCTACGAGCAGTACTTC.

The rearrangement uses TRBV19 and TRBJ2-4; D gene ambiguous. The germline V and J ends were trimmed by 3 bases and 1 base, with 13 bases remaining between them. Germline V gives CDR1 LNHDA, CDR2 SQIVND (reference sequence). The CDR3 totals 16 residues. The CDR3, as DNA: TGTGCCAGTAGTATTGATTCGTGGGCGGCCAAAAACATTCAGTACTTC. It yields the protein CASSIDSWAAKNIQYF.

The V gene is TRBV28, the J gene TRBJ1-2; D is unclear. CDR1 is MDHEN and CDR2 is SYDVKM in the germline V gene. The CDR3 is 15 amino acids. The V end lost 6 bases, the J end lost 7 bases, and 21 bases lay between the germline ends. The CDR3 nucleotides are TGTGCCAGCAGCCTCGACTTCGACGGATACGGTGGCTACACCTTC. This gives the protein CASSLDFDGYGGYTF.

The chain combines TRBV7-2 with TRBJ2-1; TRBD2 agrees at 7 bases. This CDR3 comprises 15 residues. Germline trimming cut 6 bases from V and 8 bases from J; bases unmatched to any gene: 13. Looked up from germline, CDR1 is SGHTA and CDR2 is FQGNSA. CDR3 protein: CASSPSGLGPHEQFF. The CDR3 nucleotides read TGTGCCAGCAGTCCCAGCGGACTAGGACCCCATGAGCAGTTCTTC.

This sequence joins TRBV6-4 and TRBJ2-3, with a tentative D call TRBD1 (5 bases). The CDR3 contains 14 residues. CDR1 is MRHNA, CDR2 SNTAGT, per germline. V lost 5 bases, J lost 2 bases, and 11 bases lay in between. CDR3 region: CASSTTATTDTQYF. The CDR3 DNA reads TGTGCCAGCAGTACGACAGCGACCACAGATACGCAGTATTTT.

V and J are TRBV27 and TRBJ1-4; 7 nucleotides agree with TRBD1. V lost 3 bases and J lost 7; bases outside the gene matches: 5. CDR3 length: 14 amino acids. Germline CDR1 is MNHEY and CDR2 is SMNVEV (reference sequence). The CDR3: CASSFRAGGEKLFF. DNA for the CDR3: TGTGCCAGCAGTTTCAGGGCAGGGGGTGAAAAACTGTTTTTT.

This clone has just a few counts. J is TRBJ2-3 and V is TRBV10-3; D not certain. This CDR3 contains 12 residues. Germline values: CDR1 ENHRY, CDR2 SYGVKD. Between the trimmed V and J ends, which lost 5 bases and 0 bases, there was a span of 3 bases. The CDR3 DNA reads as TGTGCCATCAGTTCGAGCACAGATACGCAGTATTTT. Translation: CAISSSTDTQYF.

The chain recombines TRBV2 with TRBJ2-7, with 8 bases fitting TRBD1. The ends lost 6 bases at V and 2 bases at J; junction bases unmatched: 9. The CDR3 totals 15 residues. Germline V gene lookup returns CDR1 SNHLY and CDR2 FYNNEI. Here the CDR3 reads CASSRTGSYPYEQYF. The CDR3 DNA is TGTGCCAGCAGCCGGACAGGGTCTTATCCCTACGAGCAGTACTTC.

The gene calls are TRBV12-5 and TRBJ2-1, with 9 bases lining up with TRBD2. Trimming took 6 bases from V and 4 from J; bases not matched to a gene: 7. From germline, CDR1 is LGHNT and CDR2 FRNRAP. The CDR3 is made up of 15 amino acids. The CDR3 sequence is CASGMTSGTYNEQFF. In DNA, the CDR3 is TGTGCTAGTGGCATGACTAGCGGAACTTACAATGAGCAGTTCTTC.

The chain links TRBV21-1 to TRBJ2-2; TRBD2 is the table's D call, not checked against the DNA. TRBV21-1 is shown as a pseudogene. The CDR3 loop spans 17 amino acids. The CDR3 DNA is TGTGCCAGCAGACACGTAGCGGGAGTCTTCGGCACCGGGGAGCTGTTTTTT. Its protein is CASRHVAGVFGTGELFF.

The rearrangement uses TRBV7-8 and TRBJ2-4; D call uncertain. The CDR3 length is 15 residues. The germline V gene has CDR1 SGHVS and CDR2 FQNEAQ. Trimming took 1 base from V and 1 from J, leaving 8 bases between them. CDR3 coding DNA: TGTGCCAGCAGCTTAGTCGGGTTGGCCAAAAACATTCAGTACTTC. Its protein product is CASSLVGLAKNIQYF.

The count of this clone is one. The chain combines TRBV6-5 with TRBJ2-7; 8 nucleotides agree with TRBD1. V was pared by 6 bases and J by 2 bases, with 6 bases of the junction left unmatched. The CDR3 consists of 14 residues. In germline, CDR1 is MNHEY, CDR2 SVGAGI. The CDR3 DNA sequence: TGTGCCAGCAGCTCCGGACAGGGCCCCTACGAGCAGTACTTC. It yields the protein CASSSGQGPYEQYF.

The chain recombines TRBV19 with TRBJ2-1; 7 bases fit TRBD2. This CDR3 is built from 16 residues. Germline V gives CDR1 LNHDA, CDR2 SQIVND (reference sequence). The V gene end was trimmed by 3 bases and the J gene end by 0 bases; junction bases not matched to a gene: 5. CDR3 residues: CASSIGGGSSYNEQFF. The DNA of the CDR3 is TGTGCCAGTAGTATCGGCGGGGGAAGCTCCTACAATGAGCAGTTCTTC.